The 25 T cell receptor beta chains reported below all come from one sample, sequenced in a study of blood T cell repertoires in COVID-19. Clones were sequenced by immunoSEQ multiplex PCR, and TCRdb holds only the in-frame ones, with some missing. Here the sample spans under 95,000 clones, roughly 84% being singletons. The sequencing sample was made of peripheral blood. All receptors derive from a man in his 70s with acute or convalescent COVID-19.

J is TRBJ1-3 and V is TRBV6-5; 7 bases map to TRBD1. CDR1 MNHEY and CDR2 SVGAGI come from the germline V gene. The CDR3 runs to 16 residues. The V gene end was trimmed by 3 bases and the J gene end by 3 bases; junction bases not matched to a gene: 8. CDR3 coding DNA: TGTGCCAGCAGTTATTACCCAGGGGGTATTGGAAACACCATATATTTT. This translates into CASSYYPGGIGNTIYF.

This clone was detected only a few times. The gene calls are TRBV5-6 and TRBJ2-6, with D unclear. V lost 0 bases and J 4 bases, leaving 5 bases between the germline ends. Germline CDR1 and CDR2: SGHDT and YYEEEE. The CDR3 contains 14 residues. The CDR3 loop reads CASSLGSGANVLTF. CDR3 nucleotide sequence: TGTGCCAGCAGCTTGGGAAGCGGGGCCAACGTCCTGACTTTC. The full variable domain, with the rest looked up from reference TRBV5-6 and TRBJ2-6, is DAGVTQSPTHLIKTRGQQVTLRCSPKSGHDTVSWYQQALGQGPQFIFQYYEEEERQRGNFPDRFSGHQFPNYSSELNVNALLLGDSALYLCASSLGSGANVLTFGAGSRLTVL.

The rearrangement joins TRBV18 to TRBJ2-6; maybe TRBD1 (5 bases). This CDR3 is built from 15 residues. Germline lookup yields CDR1 KGHSH and CDR2 LQKENI. Trimming removed 2 bases from V and 2 bases from J, with 7 bases in between. This CDR3 is CASSPGAAGANVLTF. The DNA of the CDR3 is TGTGCCAGCTCACCAGGGGCAGCTGGGGCCAACGTCCTGACTTTC.

The rearrangement uses TRBV18 and TRBJ1-4, with D hard to call. CDR1 KGHSH and CDR2 LQKENI come from the germline V gene. The CDR3 runs 15 residues. Trimming took 3 bases from V and 3 from J, leaving 11 bases between them. CDR3 in amino acids: CASSPFGEANEKLFF. The CDR3 region has the DNA TGTGCCAGCTCACCGTTCGGGGAAGCTAATGAAAAACTGTTTTTT.

The gene calls are TRBV5-1 and TRBJ2-3, with 9 nucleotides matching TRBD2. This CDR3 has 14 residues. Looked up from germline, CDR1 is SGHRS and CDR2 is YFSETQ. V gave up 4 bases and J gave up 4 bases; unmatched junction bases: 4. DNA of the CDR3: TGCGCCAGCAGCCCGAGCGGGGGGCCAGATACGCAGTATTTT. Translating gives CASSPSGGPDTQYF.

This chain joins TRBV6-5 and TRBJ2-2; D not resolved. The CDR3 runs 14 residues. V was cut by 1 base and J by 4 bases, with 7 bases left in between. CDR1 and CDR2 from the germline V gene are MNHEY and SVGAGI. In nucleotides, the CDR3 is TGTGCCAGCAGTTACTACAGATCCACCGGGGAGCTGTTTTTT. Protein sequence: CASSYYRSTGELFF.

This clone occurred once. The chain joins TRBV7-6 to TRBJ2-3; 15 nucleotides agree with TRBD2. From germline, CDR1 is SGHVS and CDR2 FNYEAQ. The CDR3 has 22 amino acids. V gave up 1 base and J gave up 4 bases; unmatched junction bases: 18. Written as DNA, the CDR3 is TGTGCCAGCAGCTTAGAGGCTGCGGAAGGACTAGCGGGGGGGTTGGGTGCAGATACGCAGTATTTT. This translates into CASSLEAAEGLAGGLGADTQYF.

V usage is TRBV7-9 and J usage is TRBJ1-4; TRBD1 is a possible D gene (5 bases). Trimming removed 10 bases at V and 3 bases at J, with 12 bases between. This CDR3 has 13 residues. Per germline, CDR1 SEHNR and CDR2 FQNEAQ (reference sequence). CDR3 loop: CATKGHPNEKLFF. The CDR3 region has the DNA TGTGCCACCAAGGGGCATCCTAATGAAAAACTGTTTTTT. The full variable domain, its missing parts supplied by reference TRBV7-9 and TRBJ1-4, is DTGVSQNPRHKITKRGQNVTFRCDPISEHNRLYWYRQTLGQGPEFLTYFQNEAQLEKSRLLSDRFSAERPKGSFSTLEIQRTEQGDSAMYLCATKGHPNEKLFFGSGTQLSVL.

In this sample, this clone turned up a few times. The chain has TRBV2 and TRBJ1-5, with D tentatively TRBD1 (5 bases). The V end lost 3 bases, the J end lost 8 bases, and 17 bases lay between the germline ends. Germline CDR1 reads SNHLY; CDR2 reads FYNNEI. This CDR3 has 15 amino acids. CDR3 bases: TGTGCCAGCAGTGATCCTACAGGCTCTATGGAGCCCCAGCATTTT. As protein: CASSDPTGSMEPQHF.

The chain recombines TRBV10-3 with TRBJ2-3, with D perhaps TRBD1 (6 bases). The CDR3 is made up of 15 amino acids. The germline V gene has CDR1 ENHRY and CDR2 SYGVKD. V lost 6 bases and J 1 base, leaving 14 bases between the germline ends. The CDR3 here is CAISDRSLRTDTQYF. The CDR3 nucleotides are TGTGCCATCAGCGACAGGAGTCTGCGCACAGATACGCAGTATTTT.

V is TRBV29-1 and J is TRBJ2-3, with TRBD2 identical over 8 bases. After removal of 8 bases from V and 3 bases from J, the junction contained 10 bases not matched to a gene. The germline V gene has CDR1 SQVTM and CDR2 ANQGSEA. The CDR3 totals 14 residues. CDR3 nucleotide sequence: TGCAGCCTCCGGGAGGGGAGAGGAACAGATACGCAGTATTTT. It codes for CSLREGRGTDTQYF.

This chain joins TRBV3-1 (or the pseudogene TRBV3-2) and TRBJ2-2; tentatively, D is TRBD2 (6 bases). The V end was cut by 3 bases, the J end by 2 bases, with 22 bases between. This CDR3 spans 19 amino acids. Germline V gene lookup returns CDR1 LGHDT and CDR2 YNNKEL (reference sequence). CDR3 bases: TGTGCCAGCAGCCATTCATCCGGTAGCGGAATCGGAAACACCGGGGAGCTGTTTTTT. It encodes CASSHSSGSGIGNTGELFF.

The rearrangement joins TRBV30 to TRBJ2-2; tentatively, D is TRBD2 (5 bases). CDR1 is GTSNPN, CDR2 SVGIG, per germline (reference sequence). The CDR3 has 14 amino acids. V was pared by 7 bases and J by 3 bases, with 15 bases between. The CDR3 spells CASPRGIDTGELFF. In DNA form, the CDR3 reads TGTGCCTCCCCCCGGGGAATAGACACCGGGGAGCTGTTTTTT.

The genes are TRBV27 and TRBJ2-1, with TRBD1 identical over 9 bases. V was pared by 3 bases and J by 6 bases, with 9 bases of the junction left unmatched. The CDR3 loop spans 16 amino acids. Looked up from germline, CDR1 is MNHEY and CDR2 is SMNVEV (reference sequence). CDR3 protein: CASSFRGTGWGNEQFF. The CDR3, as DNA: TGTGCCAGCAGTTTTCGGGGGACAGGGTGGGGCAATGAGCAGTTCTTC.

This sequence joins TRBV6-5 and TRBJ2-2; TRBD1 is a possible D gene (5 bases). The CDR3 loop spans 14 amino acids. Germline CDR1 MNHEY, CDR2 SVGAGI. V lost 11 bases, J lost 2 bases, and 15 bases lay in between. As DNA, the CDR3 is TGTGCCGTCCGTACAGGTGCTAACACCGGGGAGCTGTTTTTT. Translating it yields CAVRTGANTGELFF.

V gene TRBV7-2 combines with J gene TRBJ1-6; 9 bases line up with TRBD1. Germline CDR1 is SGHTA and CDR2 is FQGNSA. This CDR3 is built from 14 residues. V lost 5 bases to trimming and J lost 10 bases; unmatched junction nucleotides: 6. CDR3: CASSRDRVSSPLHF. CDR3 in DNA: TGTGCCAGCAGCCGGGACAGGGTTTCATCACCCCTCCACTTT. Drawing the rest from reference TRBV7-2 and TRBJ1-6, the complete variable domain is GAGVSQSPSNKVTEKGKDVELRCDPISGHTALYWYRQSLGQGLEFLIYFQGNSAPDKSGLPSDRFSAERTGGSVSTLTIQRTQQEDSAVYLCASSRDRVSSPLHFGNGTRLTVT.

This clone was recorded only once. V usage is TRBV7-9 and J usage is TRBJ2-3; 11 nucleotides agree with TRBD1. Germline values: CDR1 SEHNR, CDR2 FQNEAQ (reference sequence). The CDR3 is made up of 16 amino acids. Germline trimming cut 0 bases from V and 4 bases from J; bases unmatched to any gene: 3. The CDR3 here is CASSLADRGLADTQYF. The DNA for the CDR3 is TGTGCCAGCAGCTTAGCGGACAGGGGGCTTGCAGATACGCAGTATTTT. The variable domain in full, with the rest retrieved from reference TRBV7-9 and TRBJ2-3, is DTGVSQNPRHKITKRGQNVTFRCDPISEHNRLYWYRQTLGQGPEFLTYFQNEAQLEKSRLLSDRFSAERPKGSFSTLEIQRTEQGDSAMYLCASSLADRGLADTQYFGPGTRLTVL.

The chain links TRBV5-1 to TRBJ1-2; the D gene is possibly TRBD1 (6 bases). CDR3 length: 13 residues. Germline V CDR1 and CDR2: SGHRS, YFSETQ. Deletions cut 5 bases from V and 4 bases from J, with 12 bases between. The CDR3 spells CASSQTGTYGYTF. The CDR3 region has the DNA TGCGCCAGCAGTCAAACAGGGACCTATGGCTACACCTTC.

The CDR3 here is CASSVSYYTEAFF. CDR3 coding DNA: TGTGCCAGCAGTGTTTCCTATTACACTGAAGCTTTCTTT. V gene TRBV2 combines with J gene TRBJ1-1; D not resolved. The CDR3 covers 13 residues. Trimming stripped 4 bases from V and 3 bases from J, with 9 bases between. Germline CDR1 SNHLY, CDR2 FYNNEI.

The V call is TRBV19, the J call TRBJ2-5; TRBD2 agrees at 11 bases. With V trimmed by 6 bases and J by 10 bases, 7 bases remained unmatched. The CDR3 covers 13 residues. CDR1 is LNHDA and CDR2 is SQIVND in the germline V gene (reference sequence). DNA for the CDR3: TGTGCCAGTAGGGGTAGCGGGGGGGCCGGCCAGTACTTC. Translation: CASRGSGGAGQYF.

V is TRBV6-6 and J is TRBJ1-1; 8 bases agree with TRBD1. Germline values: CDR1 MNHNY, CDR2 SVGAGI (reference sequence). The CDR3 totals 15 residues. Unmatched junction bases numbered 8, after V lost 4 bases and J lost 4 bases. CDR3 DNA sequence: TGTGCCAGCAGTTCCGGCGACAGGGGCGGCACTGAAGCTTTCTTT. Translated, it gives CASSSGDRGGTEAFF.

The V and J genes are TRBV10-3 and TRBJ1-2, with 7 nucleotides matching TRBD1. There are 13 residues in the CDR3. Germline values: CDR1 ENHRY, CDR2 SYGVKD. After removal of 7 bases from V and 6 bases from J, the junction contained 8 bases not matched to a gene. CDR3 sequence reads: CAITSDRVDGYTF. The CDR3 DNA reads TGTGCCATCACCTCCGACAGGGTGGATGGCTACACCTTC.

This chain uses TRBV2 with TRBJ2-1, with TRBD1 identical over 10 bases. This CDR3 is 14 amino acids long. V lost 6 bases to trimming and J lost 7 bases; unmatched junction nucleotides: 6. Germline V gene data show CDR1 as SNHLY and CDR2 as FYNNEI. The CDR3 DNA follows: TGTGCCAGCAGCCGGGACAGGGGAATTAATGAGCAGTTCTTC. Its protein product is CASSRDRGINEQFF.

The rearrangement links TRBV6-2 or TRBV6-3 to TRBJ1-2; possibly TRBD1 for D (5 bases). The CDR3 is 13 residues long. Per germline, CDR1 MNHEY and CDR2 SVGEGT. Trimming removed 2 bases from V and 8 bases from J, with 12 bases in between. The DNA for the CDR3 is TGTGCCAGCAGTTACGCGGGATGGGGGGGCTACACCTTC. It encodes CASSYAGWGGYTF.

This chain connects TRBV2 to TRBJ2-3; 8 bases are a match to TRBD1. V gave up 6 bases and J gave up 4 bases; unmatched junction bases: 3. Per the germline V gene, CDR1 is SNHLY and CDR2 is FYNNEI. This CDR3 is built from 13 residues. The CDR3: CASRRTGPDTQYF. In DNA form, the CDR3 reads TGTGCCAGCAGGCGGACAGGGCCAGATACGCAGTATTTT.